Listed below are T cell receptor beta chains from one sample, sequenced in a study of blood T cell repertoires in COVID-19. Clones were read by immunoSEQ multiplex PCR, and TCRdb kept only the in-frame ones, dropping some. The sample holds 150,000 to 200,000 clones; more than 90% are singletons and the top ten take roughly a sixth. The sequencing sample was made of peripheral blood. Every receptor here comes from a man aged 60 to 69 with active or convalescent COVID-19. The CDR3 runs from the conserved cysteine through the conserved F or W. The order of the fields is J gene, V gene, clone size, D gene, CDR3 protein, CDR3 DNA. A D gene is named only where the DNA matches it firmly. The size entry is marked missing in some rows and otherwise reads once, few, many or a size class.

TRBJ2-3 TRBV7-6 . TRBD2 CASSWVAGGTDTQYF TGTGCCAGCAGCTGGGTGGCGGGGGGCACAGATACGCAGTATTTT
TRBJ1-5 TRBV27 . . CASGFGGNSNQPQHF TGTGCCAGCGGGTTTGGGGGGAATAGCAATCAGCCCCAGCATTTT
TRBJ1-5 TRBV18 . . CASSPFSGSNQPQHF TGTGCCAGCTCACCATTTTCCGGTAGCAATCAGCCCCAGCATTTT
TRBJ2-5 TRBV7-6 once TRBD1 CASSTRDRVTETQYF TGTGCCAGCAGCACCAGGGACAGGGTTACAGAGACCCAGTACTTC
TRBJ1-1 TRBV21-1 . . CASRETRPEAFF TGTGCCAGCCGGGAGACCAGGCCTGAAGCTTTCTTT
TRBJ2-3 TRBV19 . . CASTRGYISTDTQYF TGTGCCAGTACTAGAGGATACATAAGCACAGATACGCAGTATTTT
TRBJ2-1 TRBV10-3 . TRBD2 CATTTGLAGVSEQFF TGTGCCACGACGACAGGGCTAGCGGGAGTATCTGAGCAGTTCTTC
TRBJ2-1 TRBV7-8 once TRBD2 CASSRLAGVNEQFF TGTGCCAGCAGCCGACTAGCGGGAGTCAATGAGCAGTTCTTC
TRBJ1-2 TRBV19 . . CASSIGGQNYGYTF TGTGCCAGTAGTATAGGTGGGCAGAACTATGGCTACACCTTC
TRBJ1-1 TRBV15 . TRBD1 CATSRDRVYRGSEAFF TGTGCCACCAGCAGAGATCGCGTATACAGGGGGTCTGAAGCTTTCTTT
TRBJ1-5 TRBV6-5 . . CASITGTNSNQPQHF TGTGCCAGCATAACCGGGACTAATAGCAATCAGCCCCAGCATTTT
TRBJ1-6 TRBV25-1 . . CASSAYRETDSPLHF TGTGCCAGCAGTGCTTACAGGGAAACGGATTCACCCCTCCACTTT
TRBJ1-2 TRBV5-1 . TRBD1 CASSGTGADMWYGYTF TGCGCCAGCAGCGGGACAGGGGCCGACATGTGGTATGGCTACACCTTC
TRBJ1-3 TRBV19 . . CASSIGGVGNTIYF TGTGCCAGTAGTATCGGAGGGGTAGGAAACACCATATATTTT
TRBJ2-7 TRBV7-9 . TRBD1 CASSFSPDRSGYEQYF TGTGCCAGCAGCTTCAGCCCGGACAGGTCTGGGTACGAGCAGTACTTC
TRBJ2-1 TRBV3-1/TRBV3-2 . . CASSQEGLAYNEQFF TGTGCCAGCAGCCAAGAGGGTCTAGCCTACAATGAGCAGTTCTTC
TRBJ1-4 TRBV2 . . CASRVGGTFNEKLFF TGTGCCAGCAGGGTGGGGGGGACCTTTAATGAAAAACTGTTTTTT
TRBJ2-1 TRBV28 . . CASSAGQPNEQFF TGTGCCAGCAGTGCGGGACAGCCCAATGAGCAGTTCTTC
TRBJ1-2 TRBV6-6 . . CASSLDTPESGYTF TGTGCCAGCAGTTTGGACACCCCCGAGAGTGGCTACACCTTC
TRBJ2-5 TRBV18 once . CASSPGYLQETQYF TGTGCCAGCTCACCGGGCTATCTCCAAGAGACCCAGTACTTC